Sequencing of this TCR beta chain was carried out in a study of Graves' ophthalmopathy and Graves' hyperthyroidism. Study-wide results and caveats: Blood repertoires reportedly contained most expanded thyroid clonotypes above 0.001 frequency.

All donors with ophthalmopathy were recorded as having moderate-to-severe activity, CAS ≥3, NOSPECS ≥4 and a duration under 3 months. Clinicians diagnosed using symptoms, serum thyroxine, TRAb, thyroid ultrasound and orbital computed tomography. Trimming took 5 bases from V and 4 from J, leaving 12 bases between them. Germline loops: CDR1 SGHRS, CDR2 YFSETQ. This CDR3 is 13 amino acids long. This clonotype has at least ten counts. Its specificity is unknown. For repertoire sequencing, the TCR beta CDR3 regions were amplified from RNA transcripts. RT-PCR was first run with HTBI primers, then multiplex PCR in a second round. TCRdb recomputed calls from the multiplex PCR reads with MiXCR, one row per CDR3 protein. The sample lists approximately 640,000 distinct CDR3 sequences, over 40% seen once, with around 3% in the top ten.

Input material: peripheral blood. This clonotype was obtained from an adult man with Graves' ophthalmopathy. This chain links TRBV5-1 with TRBJ2-5; D remains unclear. The CDR3 loop is CASRTSERETQYF. The CDR3 DNA reads as TGCGCCAGCAGAACCAGCGAGCGAGAGACCCAGTACTTC.